The 13 T cell receptor beta chains listed next were all sequenced from one sample in a study of radiotherapy plus CTLA-4 blockade in lung cancer. Here immunoSEQ multiplex PCR was the method, and the copy in TCRdb shows in-frame clones only, minus some. The sample records 30,000 to 40,000 clones, 60% to 80% being singletons. The sequencing here drew on peripheral blood, taken from a patient treated with radiotherapy plus ipilimumab. The receptors were sampled from a human donor with non-small cell lung cancer whose response to radiotherapy plus ipilimumab could not be evaluated.

On this clone itself: The junction differs from germline at one of its ends, possibly a read error. The CDR3 nucleotides are TGTGCCAGCCGCTTCGGGGCTAGCGGGGGCTACGAGCAGTACTTC. This codes for CASRFGASGGYEQYF. V and J are TRBV11-2 and TRBJ2-7; 10 bases align to TRBD2. This CDR3 is built from 15 residues. From germline, CDR1 is SGHAT and CDR2 FQNNGV.

The chain uses TRBV6-5 and TRBJ2-1; 7 bases map to TRBD2. V gave up 0 bases and J gave up 0 bases; unmatched junction bases: 2. CDR3 length equals 16 residues. Per the germline V gene, CDR1 is MNHEY and CDR2 is SVGAGI. The CDR3 nucleotides read TGTGCCAGCAGTTACTCGGGGGGGAGCTCCTACAATGAGCAGTTCTTC. Protein sequence: CASSYSGGSSYNEQFF.

This clone has more than one count but fewer than ten. The rearrangement links TRBV7-2 to TRBJ2-2; TRBD2 agrees at 7 bases. Germline V gives CDR1 SGHTA, CDR2 FQGNSA. V shed 5 bases and J 2 bases; nucleotides not matched to a gene: 5. The CDR3 is made up of 15 amino acids. The CDR3 loop is CASSRGSPNTGELFF. CDR3 DNA: TGTGCCAGCAGCCGCGGGAGCCCAAACACCGGGGAGCTGTTTTTT.

The chain is built from TRBV2 and TRBJ2-3, with TRBD2 identical over 8 bases. V lost 6 bases, J lost 5 bases, and 10 bases stayed unmatched. The CDR3 totals 15 residues. Germline CDR1 SNHLY, CDR2 FYNNEI. The CDR3 is CASRRSLAGGDTQYF. In nucleotides, the CDR3 is TGTGCCAGCAGGCGGTCGCTAGCGGGTGGAGATACGCAGTATTTT.

This chain joins TRBV5-5 and TRBJ1-1; D is ambiguous. This CDR3 contains 13 residues. V gave up 3 bases and J gave up 1 base, with 7 bases separating them. Germline-derived CDR1 and CDR2 are SGHKS and YYEKEE (reference sequence). CDR3 protein: CASSSPGNTEAFF. CDR3 DNA: TGTGCCAGCAGCTCCCCGGGGAACACTGAAGCTTTCTTT.

The V call is TRBV6-1, the J call TRBJ1-5; D remains ambiguous. Trimming left V 5 bases short and J 3 bases short, with 11 bases between. The CDR3 runs to 14 residues. Per the germline V gene, CDR1 is MNHNS and CDR2 is SASEGT. CDR3 sequence reads: CASSSTSANQPQHF. CDR3 nucleotide sequence: TGTGCCAGCAGTTCGACTTCCGCCAATCAGCCCCAGCATTTT.

This chain connects TRBV15 to TRBJ1-3, with unresolved D. CDR3 length: 14 residues. Germline V gene lookup returns CDR1 LNHNV and CDR2 YYDKDF (reference sequence). V was trimmed by 7 bases and J by 4 bases, leaving 14 bases between them. The DNA for the CDR3 is TGTGCCACCACCGCCCGGAGAGCAGGAAACACCATATATTTT. This codes for CATTARRAGNTIYF.

This sequence joins TRBV18 and TRBJ2-7; possibly TRBD1 for D (5 bases). V lost 0 bases and J lost 3, with 12 bases in between. Looked up from germline, CDR1 is KGHSH and CDR2 is LQKENI. This CDR3 contains 15 residues. The CDR3: CASSPPTGMGYEQYF. DNA of the CDR3: TGTGCCAGCTCACCACCTACAGGTATGGGCTACGAGCAGTACTTC.

J is TRBJ2-7 and V is TRBV6-1, with D possibly being TRBD2 (6 bases). CDR1 and CDR2 from the germline V gene are MNHNS and SASEGT. The CDR3 runs to 14 residues. The V gene lost 7 bases and the J gene lost 3 bases, with 16 bases spanning the gap. Here the CDR3 DNA reads TGTGCCAGCATCCATCCGGAGGGCGGCTACGAGCAGTACTTC. Protein: CASIHPEGGYEQYF.

This clone occurred a few times. This sequence joins TRBV7-2 and TRBJ2-3; 13 bases fit TRBD2. With V trimmed by 5 bases and J by 2 bases, 7 bases remained unmatched. Germline CDR1 reads SGHTA; CDR2 reads FQGNSA. This CDR3 comprises 17 residues. In nucleotides, the CDR3 is TGTGCCAGCAGCCAGCGGACTAGCGGGGGACCCACAGATACGCAGTATTTT. Amino acids: CASSQRTSGGPTDTQYF.

The chain has TRBV5-1 and TRBJ1-2, with a possible D match to TRBD1 (6 bases). The germline V gene encodes CDR1 SGHRS and CDR2 YFSETQ. The CDR3 is 15 residues long. The germline V and J ends were trimmed by 7 bases and 0 bases, with 16 bases remaining between them. As DNA, the CDR3 is TGCGCCAGCCGAACCACGACAGGAGCTAACTATGGCTACACCTTC. Translation gives CASRTTTGANYGYTF.

This chain uses TRBV7-9 with TRBJ2-5; 7 nucleotides agree with TRBD2. This CDR3 is built from 15 residues. Germline CDR1 reads SEHNR; CDR2 reads FQNEAQ (reference sequence). The V segment lost 1 base and the J segment 5 bases; nucleotides outside the gene matches: 7. The CDR3 spells CASSLVTGGGETQYF. CDR3 nucleotide sequence: TGTGCCAGCAGCTTAGTTACGGGAGGTGGGGAGACCCAGTACTTC.

CDR3 residues: CASSPNSRGDTIYF. CDR3 DNA sequence: TGTGCCAGCTCACCGAACAGCAGGGGGGACACCATATATTTT. The V and J genes are TRBV18 and TRBJ1-3; the match to TRBD1 covers 7 bases. Germline loops: CDR1 KGHSH, CDR2 LQKENI. Trimming cost V 3 bases and J 8 bases; bases outside gene matches: 7. CDR3 length equals 14 residues.